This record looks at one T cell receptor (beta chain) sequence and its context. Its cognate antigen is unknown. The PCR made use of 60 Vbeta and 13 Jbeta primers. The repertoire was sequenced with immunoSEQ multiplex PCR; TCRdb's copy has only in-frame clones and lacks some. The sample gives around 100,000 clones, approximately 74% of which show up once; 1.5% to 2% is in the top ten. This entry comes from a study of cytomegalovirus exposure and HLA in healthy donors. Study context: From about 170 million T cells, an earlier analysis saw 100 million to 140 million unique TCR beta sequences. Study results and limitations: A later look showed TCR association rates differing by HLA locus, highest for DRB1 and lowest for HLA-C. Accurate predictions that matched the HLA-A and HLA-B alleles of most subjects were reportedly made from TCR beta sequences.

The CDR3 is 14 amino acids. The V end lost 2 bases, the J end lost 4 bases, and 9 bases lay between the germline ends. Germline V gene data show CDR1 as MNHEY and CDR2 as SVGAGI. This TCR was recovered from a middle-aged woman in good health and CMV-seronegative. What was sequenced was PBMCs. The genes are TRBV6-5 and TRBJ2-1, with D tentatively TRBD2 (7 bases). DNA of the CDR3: TGTGCCAGCAGTTACCGGGGGGCGTACAATGAGCAGTTCTTC. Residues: CASSYRGAYNEQFF.